The clone carrying this T cell receptor beta chain turned up a few times. Antigen: not known. These data originate in a study of blood T cells in healthy people across ages. Study conclusions and caveats: Aged donors had fewer naive CD4+ cells and lower diversity than long-lived donors. Calculation of diversity from one million T cells yielded estimates considered to be underestimates.

A second 7 to 11 cycle PCR used barcoded and J-beta primers. The template-switch adaptor was a 5' adaptor with 12 random nucleotides. It tagged each cDNA molecule. One entry per CDR3 protein results from TCRdb running MiXCR on the 5' RACE reads. This table holds 1.5 million to 2 million distinct CDR3 sequences, around 36% found once. Sequenced: blood. This receptor was obtained from a woman aged 25 to 39 in good health.

The CDR3 is CATSRDPSFPGQLYLGEQYF. Written as DNA, the CDR3 is TGTGCCACCAGCAGAGATCCGAGCTTTCCGGGACAATTATATTTAGGCGAGCAGTACTTC. V gene TRBV15 combines with J gene TRBJ2-7; a possible D gene is TRBD1 (6 bases). From germline, CDR1 is LNHNV and CDR2 YYDKDF (reference sequence). CDR3 size: 20 residues. V shed 0 bases and J shed 6 bases, with 30 bases lying between them.